The 24 T cell receptor beta chains presented below share a single source sample, sequenced in a study of naive and memory T cell subsets. Two oligonucleotides, mixed equimolar, formed the beta constant-region primer covering TRBC1 and TRBC2. Four rounds of PCR amplified the ligated cDNA using nested alpha and beta constant-region primers plus SP2. TCRdb independently ran MiXCR on the UMI-ligation and nested PCR reads; one entry per CDR3 protein. The sample has 95,000 to 150,000 distinct CDR3 sequences, roughly 36% seen once; the top ten hold roughly 0.9%. Sequencing input: central memory CD4+ T cells from blood. Source of these receptors: a human donor in good health.

This clonotype was detected a few times. The chain employs TRBV4-2 and TRBJ1-5; TRBD1 matches at 8 bases. J gave up 6 bases and V 2 bases, and 6 bases lay outside the gene matches. This CDR3 region has 15 residues. Per germline, CDR1 LGHNA and CDR2 YNFKEQ. CDR3 DNA: TGTGCCAGCAGCCAACGGCAGGGGGCCACTCAGCCCCAGCATTTT. This sequence encodes CASSQRQGATQPQHF.

V is TRBV6-5 and J is TRBJ1-6; tentative D call: TRBD1 (6 bases). From germline, CDR1 is MNHEY and CDR2 SVGAGI. The V end was cut by 4 bases, the J end by 6 bases, with 10 bases between. This CDR3 is 14 amino acids long. This CDR3 reads CASSLGHLNSPLHF. In DNA form, the CDR3 reads TGTGCCAGCAGTTTGGGACACCTTAATTCACCCCTCCACTTT.

This sequence joins TRBV7-9 and TRBJ2-5; D is tentatively TRBD1 or TRBD2 (5 bases each). Germline values: CDR1 SEHNR, CDR2 FQNEAQ (reference sequence). The CDR3 is made up of 15 amino acids. Deletions cut 4 bases from V and 7 bases from J, with 19 bases between. The CDR3 protein is CASSSRGQGFGTQYF. CDR3 coding DNA: TGTGCCAGCAGCTCCAGAGGGCAGGGATTCGGGACCCAGTACTTC.

This clonotype appeared once. V and J are TRBV5-1 and TRBJ2-1; possible D gene TRBD2, 5 bases. This CDR3 contains 15 residues. Trimming removed 5 bases from V and 9 bases from J, with 21 bases in between. Germline CDR1 reads SGHRS; CDR2 reads YFSETQ. Here the CDR3 DNA reads TGCGCCAGCAGTGGAGGAGGCTCCAACATTCTTGAGCAGTTCTTC. Protein product: CASSGGGSNILEQFF.

The rearrangement uses TRBV7-2 and TRBJ2-3, with TRBD2 matching over 16 bases. The CDR3 extends over 20 amino acids. V trimming: 7 bases; J trimming: 1 base; junction bases outside the gene matches: 14. Germline V CDR1 and CDR2: SGHTA, FQGNSA. This CDR3 is CASNEGLAGGPGERTDTQYF. The CDR3 DNA reads as TGTGCCAGCAACGAGGGACTAGCGGGAGGGCCTGGTGAACGCACAGATACGCAGTATTTT.

J is TRBJ2-2 and V is TRBV24-1, with D hard to call. CDR3 length equals 12 residues. CDR1 is KGHDR, CDR2 SFDVKD, per germline. The germline V and J ends were trimmed by 12 bases and 2 bases, with 9 bases remaining between them. Written as DNA, the CDR3 is TGTGCCGCGAGGACCAACACCGGGGAGCTGTTTTTT. Translation: CAARTNTGELFF.

In this sample, this clonotype turned up a few times. CDR3 in amino acids: CASGQGTPWKLFF. Here the CDR3 DNA reads TGTGCCAGCGGACAGGGCACCCCATGGAAGCTGTTTTTT. The chain uses TRBV28 and TRBJ2-2, with TRBD1 identical over 8 bases. CDR3 length: 13 amino acids. Trimming removed 8 bases from V and 12 bases from J; junction bases left unmatched: 11. Germline assignment: CDR1 MDHEN and CDR2 SYDVKM.

The CDR3 DNA sequence: TGTGCCAGCAGCTTAAGCCCCCCACCGGATACGCAGTATTTT. Translating gives CASSLSPPPDTQYF. The chain couples TRBV7-3 to TRBJ2-3; D not certain. The CDR3 spans 14 residues. The ends were cut back, 1 base at V and 6 bases at J, with 11 bases in the middle. Germline V gene lookup returns CDR1 SGHTA and CDR2 FQGTGA. The variable domain in full, with the rest retrieved from reference TRBV7-3 and TRBJ2-3, is GAGVSQTPSNKVTEKGKYVELRCDPISGHTALYWYRQSLGQGPEFLIYFQGTGAADDSGLPNDRFFAVRPEGSVSTLKIQRTERGDSAVYLCASSLSPPPDTQYFGPGTRLTVL.

This clonotype showed up just a few times. The chain joins TRBV12-3 or TRBV12-4 to TRBJ2-1; D may correspond to TRBD1 or TRBD2 (5 bases each). CDR3 size: 14 residues. V gave up 5 bases and J gave up 2 bases, with 10 bases separating them. The CDR3 region has the DNA TGTGCCAGCAGTGGGATGGGGGCCTACAATGAGCAGTTCTTC. Encoded protein: CASSGMGAYNEQFF.

The chain combines TRBV7-2 with TRBJ2-1; no reliable D call. Trimming pared 0 bases from V and 8 bases from J, leaving 5 bases between. Looked up from germline, CDR1 is SGHTA and CDR2 is FQGNSA. The CDR3 is made up of 12 amino acids. As DNA, the CDR3 is TGTGCCAGCAGCTTAGCCAGAGATGAGCAGTTCTTC. Translated, it gives CASSLARDEQFF.

The V call is TRBV6-1, the J call TRBJ2-1; D uncertain. V was shortened by 8 bases and J by 6 bases, with 23 bases between the two germline ends. Germline V CDR1 and CDR2: MNHNS, SASEGT. The CDR3 sequence is 16 residues long. The CDR3 region is CASSSRPGYPRNEQFF. The CDR3 DNA reads as TGTGCCAGCTCCTCGCGACCCGGCTACCCTCGCAATGAGCAGTTCTTC.

This chain joins TRBV28 and TRBJ1-1; D might be TRBD1 (6 bases). The CDR3 runs 14 residues. Per germline, CDR1 MDHEN and CDR2 SYDVKM. Trimming left V 4 bases short and J 3 bases short, with 12 bases between. The CDR3 bases are TGTGCCAGCAGTTCTTACAGGGAGCACACTGAAGCTTTCTTT. Translation: CASSSYREHTEAFF.

This clonotype has just a few counts. This chain joins TRBV20-1 and TRBJ2-5; weak D call: TRBD1 (5 bases). This CDR3 is built from 10 residues. Germline-derived CDR1 and CDR2 are DFQATT and SNEGSKA (reference sequence). V was pared by 5 bases and J by 8 bases, with 9 bases between. The CDR3, as DNA: TGCAGTGCTGGCGGACACACCCAGTACTTC. Its translation is CSAGGHTQYF.

V and J are TRBV20-1 and TRBJ2-1, with TRBD2 identical over 13 bases. This CDR3 is built from 18 residues. Germline trimming cut 1 base from V and 0 bases from J; bases unmatched to any gene: 6. CDR1 and CDR2 from the germline V gene are DFQATT and SNEGSKA (reference sequence). The CDR3 DNA is TGCAGTGCTAGAGGGGGACTAGCGGGAAATAGCTCCTACAATGAGCAGTTCTTC. Translation: CSARGGLAGNSSYNEQFF.

This rearrangement joins TRBV28 to TRBJ1-3, with D possibly being TRBD1 (6 bases). This CDR3 contains 17 residues. The germline V and J ends were trimmed by 5 bases and 0 bases, with 17 bases remaining between them. In germline, CDR1 is MDHEN, CDR2 SYDVKM. CDR3 protein: CASSPQTGDDSGNTIYF. The CDR3 DNA reads TGTGCCAGCAGTCCCCAGACAGGCGACGACTCTGGAAACACCATATATTTT. Combining the CDR3 with reference TRBV28 and TRBJ1-3 gives the whole variable domain DVKVTQSSRYLVKRTGEKVFLECVQDMDHENMFWYRQDPGLGLRLIYFSYDVKMKEKGDIPEGYSVSREKKERFSLILESASTNQTSMYLCASSPQTGDDSGNTIYFGEGSWLTVV.

This clonotype has ten or more counts. The chain couples TRBV5-1 to TRBJ2-3; D not resolved. The CDR3 has 11 amino acids. Trimming removed 0 bases from V and 4 bases from J, with 0 bases in between. Looked up from germline, CDR1 is SGHRS and CDR2 is YFSETQ. The CDR3 protein is CASSLADTQYF. In DNA, the CDR3 is TGCGCCAGCAGCTTGGCAGATACGCAGTATTTT.

This clonotype was counted at least ten times. This chain links TRBV19 with TRBJ1-5, with TRBD1 as a possible D gene (5 bases). The length of the CDR3 is 14 residues. The germline V and J ends were trimmed by 6 bases and 3 bases, with 12 bases remaining between them. Germline V lookup: CDR1 LNHDA, CDR2 SQIVND (reference sequence). CDR3 amino acids: CASRRQWDNQPQHF. In DNA, the CDR3 is TGTGCCAGTAGACGACAGTGGGACAATCAGCCCCAGCATTTT.

There are a few counts of this clonotype. V is TRBV20-1 and J is TRBJ2-1; no definite D call. Germline assignment: CDR1 DFQATT and CDR2 SNEGSKA (reference sequence). Trimming left V 3 bases short and J 1 base short, with 10 bases between. The CDR3 has 14 amino acids. The CDR3 bases are TGCAGTGCTAGTTCGCTTTCATCCTACAATGAGCAGTTCTTC. Protein: CSASSLSSYNEQFF.

V usage is TRBV3-1 and J usage is TRBJ2-7; 12 bases agree with TRBD2. The CDR3 runs to 19 residues. V lost 4 bases to trimming and J lost 3 bases; unmatched junction nucleotides: 16. Looked up from germline, CDR1 is LGHDT and CDR2 is YNNKEL (reference sequence). The CDR3 DNA sequence: TGTGCCAGCAGCCGCCTCCTGACTAGCGGGAGAGGGATTGGCTACGAGCAGTACTTC. Residues: CASSRLLTSGRGIGYEQYF.

The table lists this clonotype with many counts. This chain connects TRBV29-1 to TRBJ2-7; 7 bases are shared with TRBD1. Germline V lookup: CDR1 SQVTM, CDR2 ANQGSEA. J was trimmed by 2 bases and V by 6 bases; bases with no gene match: 4. This CDR3 has 12 residues. The CDR3 reads CSVTGTAYEQYF. The CDR3 region has the DNA TGCAGCGTGACCGGGACAGCCTACGAGCAGTACTTC.

This clonotype occurred a few times. The chain combines TRBV6-6 with TRBJ2-7; D is perhaps TRBD2 (6 bases). There are 12 residues in the CDR3. Trimming stripped 6 bases from V and 6 bases from J, with 12 bases between. Germline CDR1 reads MNHNY; CDR2 reads SVGAGI (reference sequence). The CDR3 here is CASRTLSGEQYF. The CDR3 coding sequence is TGTGCCAGCAGGACACTTAGCGGCGAGCAGTACTTC.

In its sample, this clonotype was seen a few times. The chain joins TRBV11-2 to TRBJ2-5, with 7 bases matching TRBD1. The trim removed 5 bases at V and 5 bases at J, leaving 11 bases unmatched. Germline values: CDR1 SGHAT, CDR2 FQNNGV. The CDR3 is made up of 15 amino acids. DNA of the CDR3: TGTGCCAGCAGCGTCCCGACAGGGTTCGTCGAGACCCAGTACTTC. It specifies CASSVPTGFVETQYF. Full variable domain (remainder filled in from reference TRBV11-2 and TRBJ2-5): EAGVAQSPRYKIIEKRQSVAFWCNPISGHATLYWYQQILGQGPKLLIQFQNNGVVDDSQLPKDRFSAERLKGVDSTLKIQPAKLEDSAVYLCASSVPTGFVETQYFGPGTRLLVL.

The chain joins TRBV19 to TRBJ2-1, with a weak D call TRBD2 (6 bases). There are 14 residues in the CDR3. Trimming shortened V by 3 bases and J by 2 bases, and 8 bases separated the two germline ends. The germline V gene has CDR1 LNHDA and CDR2 SQIVND (reference sequence). The CDR3 DNA reads as TGTGCCAGTAGTATTAGGAGGGCCTACAATGAGCAGTTCTTC. Its translation: CASSIRRAYNEQFF.

Only a few counts were recorded for this clonotype. The chain has TRBV28 and TRBJ2-2; D not resolved. The CDR3 runs 13 residues. Trimming cost V 2 bases and J 12 bases, with 13 bases left between them. Per germline, CDR1 MDHEN and CDR2 SYDVKM. The CDR3 DNA is TGTGCCAGCAGTTTAGTAAGTCCATCGCAGCTGTTTTTT. Protein: CASSLVSPSQLFF.